The 16 T cell receptor beta chains presented below share a single source sample, sequenced in a study of shared clonotypes between healthy human individuals. The protocol was immunoSEQ multiplex PCR, while the TCRdb copy is restricted to in-frame clones and leaves out a portion. The sample lists about 2.2 million clones, roughly 91% occurring once. Naive CD8 cells, CD45RO-negative and positively selected for CCR7, excluded terminally differentiated effector memory CD45RA+ cells. The sample comprised naive CD8+ T cells from PBMCs. The receptor set was obtained from a man between 18 and 29 years old in good health. Some clones in this sample may be carry-over from other donors' samples.

The rearrangement links TRBV7-9 to TRBJ1-2; weak D call: TRBD1 (5 bases). This CDR3 is built from 14 residues. The V and J ends lost 5 bases and 7 bases respectively, with 17 bases between them. CDR1 is SEHNR, CDR2 FQNEAQ, per germline (reference sequence). The CDR3 sequence is CASSPAGGAVGYTF. The DNA for the CDR3 is TGTGCCAGCAGCCCCGCAGGAGGGGCGGTTGGCTACACCTTC.

The chain couples TRBV5-1 to TRBJ2-6, with D maybe TRBD1 (5 bases). Trimming stripped 4 bases from V and 4 bases from J, with 12 bases between. This CDR3 region has 15 residues. The V gene's germline CDR1 is SGHRS and CDR2 YFSETQ. CDR3 nucleotides: TGCGCCAGCAGCCTCGATGGGGCCGGGGCCAACGTCCTGACTTTC. This sequence encodes CASSLDGAGANVLTF.

This chain joins TRBV15 and TRBJ2-7, with D tentatively TRBD1 or TRBD2 (6 bases each). V gave up 1 base and J gave up 12 bases, with 16 bases separating them. The germline V gene encodes CDR1 LNHNV and CDR2 YYDKDF (reference sequence). The CDR3 is made up of 13 amino acids. The CDR3 nucleotides are TGTGCCACCAGCAGAGCGCAGGGGCAGGAGGGGTACTTC. It translates to CATSRAQGQEGYF.

Comment on this clone: This specimen includes other DNA sequences encoding the same CDR3. The rearrangement joins TRBV11-2 to TRBJ2-3, with TRBD2 matching over 13 bases. Germline V CDR1 and CDR2: SGHAT, FQNNGV. The CDR3 spans 15 residues. Trimming cost V 1 base and J 5 bases; bases outside gene matches: 0. The CDR3 region has the DNA TGTGCCAGCAGCTTAGGACTAGCGGGAGGAGATACGCAGTATTTT. Translating gives CASSLGLAGGDTQYF. The entire variable domain, with the rest obtained from reference TRBV11-2 and TRBJ2-3, is as follows: EAGVAQSPRYKIIEKRQSVAFWCNPISGHATLYWYQQILGQGPKLLIQFQNNGVVDDSQLPKDRFSAERLKGVDSTLKIQPAKLEDSAVYLCASSLGLAGGDTQYFGPGTRLTVL.

This chain links TRBV27 with TRBJ2-7, with TRBD2 identical over 10 bases. Unmatched junction bases numbered 7, after V lost 8 bases and J lost 0 bases. CDR1 is MNHEY and CDR2 is SMNVEV in the germline V gene (reference sequence). The CDR3 totals 15 residues. The CDR3 protein is CASQGLAEPSYEQYF. CDR3 coding DNA: TGTGCCAGCCAAGGACTAGCGGAGCCCTCCTACGAGCAGTACTTC.

This clone has only one observation. The gene calls are TRBV4-3 and TRBJ2-3; TRBD1 is a possible D gene (5 bases). The V end was cut by 4 bases, the J end by 2 bases, with 16 bases between. Germline-derived CDR1 and CDR2 are LGHNA and YSLEER. CDR3 length: 16 residues. The CDR3 region is CASSPVIDSFTDTQYF. CDR3 sequence (DNA): TGCGCCAGCAGCCCAGTCATTGACAGCTTCACAGATACGCAGTATTTT.

The CDR3: CASSERKGTSVHNEQFF. The CDR3 DNA reads TGTGCCAGCAGTGAAAGGAAAGGGACTAGCGTACACAATGAGCAGTTCTTC. The chain recombines TRBV28 with TRBJ2-1; 10 nucleotides agree with TRBD2. Per germline, CDR1 MDHEN and CDR2 SYDVKM. J gave up 5 bases and V 5 bases, and 12 bases lay outside the gene matches. The CDR3 is made up of 17 amino acids.

This clone was seen a single time. CDR3 DNA sequence: TGTGCCAGCTCACCCCCAGGGGGGACTGAAGCTTTCTTT. Translating it yields CASSPPGGTEAFF. The chain carries TRBV18 and TRBJ1-1; TRBD1 matches 7 bases. This CDR3 is built from 13 residues. Germline-derived CDR1 and CDR2 are KGHSH and LQKENI. The junction had 3 bases not matched to a gene; V was cut back by 3 bases and J by 5 bases. The full variable domain, in which reference TRBV18 and TRBJ1-1 provide the parts outside the CDR3, is NAGVMQNPRHLVRRRGQEARLRCSPMKGHSHVYWYRQLPEEGLKFMVYLQKENIIDESGMPKERFSAEFPKEGPSILRIQQVVRGDSAAYFCASSPPGGTEAFFGQGTRLTVV.

This chain links TRBV15 with TRBJ2-2; the match to TRBD1 covers 8 bases. The germline V gene has CDR1 LNHNV and CDR2 YYDKDF (reference sequence). After removal of 3 bases from V and 5 bases from J, the junction contained 8 bases not matched to a gene. This CDR3 is built from 16 residues. Here the CDR3 DNA reads TGTGCCACCAGCAGGGTGGCAGGGGGCTTTACCGGGGAGCTGTTTTTT. Residues: CATSRVAGGFTGELFF. The variable domain in full, with the rest retrieved from reference TRBV15 and TRBJ2-2, is DAMVIQNPRYQVTQFGKPVTLSCSQTLNHNVMYWYQQKSSQAPKLLFHYYDKDFNNEADTPDNFQSRRPNTSFCFLDIRSPGLGDTAMYLCATSRVAGGFTGELFFGEGSRLTVL.

The table lists this clone with a count of one. The chain combines TRBV4-3 with TRBJ2-3; 15 bases are a match to TRBD2. J was trimmed by 5 bases and V by 4 bases; bases with no gene match: 4. The CDR3 contains 16 residues. CDR1 and CDR2 (germline): LGHNA, YSLEER. CDR3: CASSRTSGRGKDTQYF. The CDR3 DNA sequence: TGCGCCAGCAGCCGGACTAGCGGGAGGGGGAAAGATACGCAGTATTTT.

The chain carries TRBV28 and TRBJ2-1; 7 nucleotides match TRBD2. Unmatched junction bases numbered 4, after V lost 2 bases and J lost 0 bases. The CDR3 runs to 16 residues. Germline V gives CDR1 MDHEN, CDR2 SYDVKM. The CDR3 here is CASSLIGGSSYNEQFF. In nucleotides, the CDR3 is TGTGCCAGCAGTTTAATCGGCGGGAGCTCCTACAATGAGCAGTTCTTC.

The J gene is TRBJ1-1, the V gene TRBV19; D might be TRBD1 (6 bases). CDR1 LNHDA and CDR2 SQIVND come from the germline V gene (reference sequence). This CDR3 spans 15 amino acids. V was pared by 6 bases and J by 0 bases, with 14 bases between. DNA for the CDR3: TGTGCCAGTAGAGACGAACAGGGATTGAACACTGAAGCTTTCTTT. This gives the protein CASRDEQGLNTEAFF.

This chain links TRBV13 with TRBJ2-7; D call uncertain. Between the trimmed V and J ends, which lost 5 bases and 5 bases, there was a span of 16 bases. The CDR3 runs 14 residues. Germline V gene lookup returns CDR1 PRHDT and CDR2 FYEKMQ (reference sequence). This CDR3 is CASSATSMSHEQYF. The DNA of the CDR3 is TGTGCCAGCAGCGCAACCTCTATGTCCCACGAGCAGTACTTC.

The chain combines TRBV5-7 with TRBJ2-3; D unclear. TRBV5-7 counts as an open reading frame of uncertain function. This CDR3 is 11 amino acids long. The V gene lost 1 base and the J gene lost 5 bases, with 2 bases spanning the gap. The CDR3 DNA reads TGTGCCAGCAGCTTGATAGATACGCAGTATTTT. Amino acid sequence: CASSLIDTQYF.

The chain recombines TRBV29-1 with TRBJ2-5; D is uncertain. From germline, CDR1 is SQVTM and CDR2 ANQGSEA. This CDR3 contains 12 residues. The V end was cut by 4 bases, the J end by 7 bases, with 13 bases between. CDR3 bases: TGCAGCGTTGTGGCCGTCACTGGGACCCAGTACTTC. Protein product: CSVVAVTGTQYF.

This sequence joins TRBV28 and TRBJ1-1; D gene uncertain. The CDR3 is made up of 15 amino acids. V lost 2 bases and J lost 3, with 13 bases in between. Per germline, CDR1 MDHEN and CDR2 SYDVKM. As DNA, the CDR3 is TGTGCCAGCAGTTTAGGGCACGGCTTGGACACTGAAGCTTTCTTT. Translation gives CASSLGHGLDTEAFF.